A selection of T cell receptor beta chains follows, all from one sample in a study of beta chain features in type 1 diabetes. Measured with immunoSEQ multiplex PCR; TCRdb has only the in-frame clones, and not every one. The top ten clones hold less than 0.5% of a sample with 300,000 to 400,000 clones, around 8% of them seen once. Source material: central memory CD4+ T cells from blood. The receptors derive from a woman aged 18 to 35 in good health. Both conserved end residues are trimmed from each CDR3. Fields, in order: J gene, clone size, V gene, CDR3 protein. Not every row has a clone size; where given, it reads once, few, many or a size class.

J gene: TRBJ2-7; clone size: -; V gene: TRBV28; CDR3 protein: ASRVGTYEQY
J gene: TRBJ2-5; clone size: -; V gene: TRBV6-5; CDR3 protein: AISDRVMGETQY
J gene: TRBJ1-1; clone size: few; V gene: TRBV7-9; CDR3 protein: ASSPVSEAF
J gene: TRBJ2-5; clone size: many; V gene: TRBV5-5; CDR3 protein: ASSEWTGQETQY
J gene: TRBJ1-5; clone size: -; V gene: TRBV19; CDR3 protein: ASSNRFDQPQH
J gene: TRBJ2-7; clone size: -; V gene: TRBV6-5; CDR3 protein: ASSYSGAGGYEQY
J gene: TRBJ2-7; clone size: few; V gene: TRBV6-5; CDR3 protein: ASSYKVAVDEQY
J gene: TRBJ1-5; clone size: -; V gene: TRBV6-5; CDR3 protein: ASRTGQNQPQH
J gene: TRBJ1-2; clone size: -; V gene: TRBV27; CDR3 protein: ASSLTARSSYGYT
J gene: TRBJ1-4; clone size: few; V gene: TRBV2; CDR3 protein: ASSGQGTNEKLF
J gene: TRBJ2-3; clone size: few; V gene: TRBV5-4; CDR3 protein: ASSQTPTFSTDTQY
J gene: TRBJ2-2; clone size: -; V gene: TRBV7-9; CDR3 protein: ASSPTTTGELF
J gene: TRBJ1-4; clone size: few; V gene: TRBV28; CDR3 protein: ASRTPEKLF
J gene: TRBJ2-2; clone size: few; V gene: TRBV7-9; CDR3 protein: ASSTLAGVFTGELF
J gene: TRBJ2-5; clone size: -; V gene: TRBV6-5; CDR3 protein: ASGTGLLWTQY
J gene: TRBJ2-3; clone size: few; V gene: TRBV28; CDR3 protein: ASMVAGTTDTQY
J gene: TRBJ2-3; clone size: few; V gene: TRBV25-1; CDR3 protein: ASSEYILGQGADTQY
J gene: TRBJ1-2; clone size: few; V gene: TRBV10-3; CDR3 protein: AISDNGPNGYT
J gene: TRBJ2-3; clone size: -; V gene: TRBV7-2; CDR3 protein: ASSLASGGWNTQY
J gene: TRBJ2-2; clone size: -; V gene: TRBV5-1; CDR3 protein: ASSSGTSGMAGELF
J gene: TRBJ2-1; clone size: few; V gene: TRBV7-3; CDR3 protein: ASSLDYRAYNEQF
J gene: TRBJ2-5; clone size: few; V gene: TRBV9; CDR3 protein: ASSVMGETQY
J gene: TRBJ2-3; clone size: few; V gene: TRBV27; CDR3 protein: ASSLTSGRDTQY
J gene: TRBJ1-3; clone size: -; V gene: TRBV28; CDR3 protein: ASSFFGTSGNTIY
J gene: TRBJ2-5; clone size: -; V gene: TRBV9; CDR3 protein: ASSETSGGATKETQY
J gene: TRBJ1-1; clone size: few; V gene: TRBV7-2; CDR3 protein: ASSIQENTEAF
J gene: TRBJ2-5; clone size: -; V gene: TRBV18; CDR3 protein: ASSPQETQY
J gene: TRBJ2-7; clone size: few; V gene: TRBV29-1; CDR3 protein: SVVSGGGPNYEQY
J gene: TRBJ2-1; clone size: many; V gene: TRBV19; CDR3 protein: ASSRGQGFNEQF
J gene: TRBJ2-1; clone size: -; V gene: TRBV5-6; CDR3 protein: ASSRLLVFNEQF
J gene: TRBJ2-7; clone size: -; V gene: TRBV11-1; CDR3 protein: ASSGGAQRIGEQY
J gene: TRBJ2-1; clone size: few; V gene: TRBV25-1; CDR3 protein: ASSTRTSGRINEQF
J gene: TRBJ1-3; clone size: many; V gene: TRBV10-3; CDR3 protein: AISGRDMGGNTIY
J gene: TRBJ1-2; clone size: few; V gene: TRBV18; CDR3 protein: ASSPGQDYGYT
J gene: TRBJ1-1; clone size: -; V gene: TRBV7-8; CDR3 protein: ASSMTGSGSEAF
J gene: TRBJ2-5; clone size: -; V gene: TRBV4-3; CDR3 protein: ASSRDRETQY
J gene: TRBJ2-3; clone size: -; V gene: TRBV7-2; CDR3 protein: ASSVSGSTDTQY
J gene: TRBJ2-5; clone size: -; V gene: TRBV18; CDR3 protein: ASSTRSLAGNQETQY
J gene: TRBJ1-1; clone size: few; V gene: TRBV7-2; CDR3 protein: ASSFSQGGTEAF
J gene: TRBJ2-7; clone size: few; V gene: TRBV5-4; CDR3 protein: ASSLAMSDEQY
J gene: TRBJ2-2; clone size: -; V gene: TRBV4-2; CDR3 protein: ASSQVQGDTGELF
J gene: TRBJ1-1; clone size: few; V gene: TRBV4-1; CDR3 protein: ASSQGTGHETEAF
J gene: TRBJ1-1; clone size: -; V gene: TRBV7-8; CDR3 protein: ASSLSRGGYTEAF